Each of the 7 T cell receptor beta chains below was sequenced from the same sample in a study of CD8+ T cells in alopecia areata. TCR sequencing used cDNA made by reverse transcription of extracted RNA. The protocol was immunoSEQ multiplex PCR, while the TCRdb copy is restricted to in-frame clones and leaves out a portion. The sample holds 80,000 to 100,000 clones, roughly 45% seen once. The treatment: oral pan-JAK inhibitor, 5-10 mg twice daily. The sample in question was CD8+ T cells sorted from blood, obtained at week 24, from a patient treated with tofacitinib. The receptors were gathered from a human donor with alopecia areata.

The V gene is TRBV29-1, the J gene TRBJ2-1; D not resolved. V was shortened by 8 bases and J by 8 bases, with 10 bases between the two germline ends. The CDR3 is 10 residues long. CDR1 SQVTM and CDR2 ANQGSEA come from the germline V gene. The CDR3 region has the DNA TGCAGCCCCGTGGTTGATGAGCAGTTCTTC. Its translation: CSPVVDEQFF.

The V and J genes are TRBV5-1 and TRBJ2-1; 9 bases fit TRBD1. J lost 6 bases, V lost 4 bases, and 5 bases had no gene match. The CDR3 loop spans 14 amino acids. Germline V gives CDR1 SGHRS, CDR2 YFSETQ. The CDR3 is CASSPGTGINEQFF. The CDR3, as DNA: TGCGCCAGCAGCCCCGGGACAGGGATCAATGAGCAGTTCTTC.

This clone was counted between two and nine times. The CDR3 sequence is CSVECGLASIQETQYF. The CDR3 region has the DNA TGCAGCGTTGAGTGCGGGTTGGCATCAATCCAAGAGACCCAGTACTTC. This rearrangement joins TRBV29-1 to TRBJ2-5, with D perhaps matching TRBD2 (5 bases). V was trimmed by 3 bases and J by 1 base, leaving 18 bases between them. The CDR3 loop spans 16 amino acids. CDR1 is SQVTM and CDR2 is ANQGSEA in the germline V gene.

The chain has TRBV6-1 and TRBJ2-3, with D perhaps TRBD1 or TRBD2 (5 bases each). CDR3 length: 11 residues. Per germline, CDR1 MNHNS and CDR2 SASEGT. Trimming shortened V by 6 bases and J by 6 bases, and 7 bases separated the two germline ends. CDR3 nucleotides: TGTGCCAGCAGGAGGGGTGATACGCAGTATTTT. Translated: CASRRGDTQYF.

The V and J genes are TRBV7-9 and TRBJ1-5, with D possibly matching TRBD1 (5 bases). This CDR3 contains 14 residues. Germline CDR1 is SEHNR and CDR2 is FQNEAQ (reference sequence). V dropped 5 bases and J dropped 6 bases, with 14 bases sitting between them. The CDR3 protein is CASSPPGGTQPQHF. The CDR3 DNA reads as TGTGCCAGCAGCCCCCCCGGGGGGACTCAGCCCCAGCATTTT.

This chain's CDR3 is CASSFRDRLTDTQYF. Here the CDR3 DNA reads TGTGCCAGCAGTTTCCGGGACAGACTCACAGATACGCAGTATTTT. V gene TRBV28 combines with J gene TRBJ2-3, with 7 positions matching TRBD1. The CDR3 totals 15 residues. The V gene's germline CDR1 is MDHEN and CDR2 SYDVKM. J gave up 2 bases and V 3 bases, and 5 bases lay outside the gene matches.

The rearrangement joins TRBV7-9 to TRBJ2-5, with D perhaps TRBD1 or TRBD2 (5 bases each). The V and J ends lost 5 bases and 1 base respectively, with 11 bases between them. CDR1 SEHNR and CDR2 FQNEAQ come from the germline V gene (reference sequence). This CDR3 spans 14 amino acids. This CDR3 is CASSLLGGQETQYF. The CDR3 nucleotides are TGTGCCAGCAGCCTTCTTGGGGGCCAAGAGACCCAGTACTTC.